The present T cell receptor (beta chain) was sequenced within a study of PD-L1 blockade in urothelial cancer. Looking at the study overall: Atezolizumab 1,200 mg was given intravenously every 3 weeks, starting 2014. Median blood clonality was roughly 0.072, with 75,000 to 90,000 unique TCRs.

As for time point: peripheral blood 6 weeks after treatment start. Pretreatment sampling and on-treatment sampling together yielded between 1 and 8 samples for each patient. Method: immunoSEQ multiplex PCR; TCRdb's copy keeps in-frame clones and lacks some. The sample lists about 30,000 clones, 89% seen once, with 7.5% to 9.5% in the top ten. The CDR3 extends over 15 amino acids. Trimming removed 5 bases at V and 2 bases at J, with 17 bases between. Germline V gene lookup returns CDR1 SQVTM and CDR2 ANQGSEA. J is TRBJ2-3 and V is TRBV29-1; D is perhaps TRBD2 (7 bases). The sequence derives from a man older than 75 with urothelial cancer. The source was PBMCs, collected around atezolizumab (anti-PD-L1) treatment. The CDR3 loop is CSVSFGGGHTDTQYF. In DNA form, the CDR3 reads TGCAGCGTTTCTTTTGGCGGGGGACACACAGATACGCAGTATTTT.